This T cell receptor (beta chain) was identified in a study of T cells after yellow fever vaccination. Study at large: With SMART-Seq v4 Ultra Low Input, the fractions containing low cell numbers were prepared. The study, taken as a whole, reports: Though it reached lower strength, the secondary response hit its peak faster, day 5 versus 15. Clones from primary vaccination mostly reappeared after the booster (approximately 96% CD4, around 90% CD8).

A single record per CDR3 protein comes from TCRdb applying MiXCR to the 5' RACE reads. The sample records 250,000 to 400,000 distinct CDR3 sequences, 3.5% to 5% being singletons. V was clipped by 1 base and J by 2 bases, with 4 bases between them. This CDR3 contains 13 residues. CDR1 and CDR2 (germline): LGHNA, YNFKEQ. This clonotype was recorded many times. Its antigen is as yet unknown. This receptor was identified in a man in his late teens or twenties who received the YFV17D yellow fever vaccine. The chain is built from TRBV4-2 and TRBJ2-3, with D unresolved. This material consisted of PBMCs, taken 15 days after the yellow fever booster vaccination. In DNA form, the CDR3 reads TGTGCCAGCAGCCAAGGGGACACAGATACGCAGTATTTT. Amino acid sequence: CASSQGDTDTQYF.